The subject of this entry is one T cell receptor (beta chain). Its antigen is still unknown. TCRdb re-analysed the reads in MiXCR, keeping a single row per CDR3 protein. There are roughly 640,000 distinct CDR3 sequences in the sample; about 24% occur only once, and less than 9.5% lies in the top ten. Per germline, CDR1 SQVTM and CDR2 ANQGSEA. The CDR3 loop spans 13 amino acids. Trimming pared 0 bases from V and 4 bases from J, leaving 7 bases between. The data belong to a study of T cell repertoires in cytomegalovirus infection. Study-wide background: An indication of both CMV infection and matching HLA type came from public TCR beta signatures. Study-wide results and limits: The ex vivo response was dominated by HLA-C-restricted CMV-specific TCR beta clonotypes. Cumulative public TCR beta family frequency identified CMV carriers with the relevant HLA.

This chain connects TRBV29-1 to TRBJ2-1; D is undetermined. This TCR derives from a human donor in good health (CMV status not recorded). Some clones in this sample may be carry-over from other donors' samples. Sequences were obtained from CD8+ T cells from PBMCs. For the CDR3, the DNA is TGCAGCGTTGAAGAGGACGGATACAATGAGCAGTTCTTC. Its translation is CSVEEDGYNEQFF.